The next 6 T cell receptor beta chains were all read from a single sample in a study of blood T cells in healthy people across ages. A sample-barcoded 5' primer and a J-beta primer mix were used in a second PCR of about 6 to 12 cycles. From the 5' RACE reads, TCRdb called clonotypes with MiXCR, one entry per CDR3 protein. This sample carries fewer than 900,000 distinct CDR3 sequences, 35% to 45% of them seen once, and the ten largest clones take 20% to 25%. Source material: blood. All receptors derive from a woman aged 60-70 years in good health.

This clonotype has just a few counts. The CDR3 loop reads CASSYGTGYGKNIQYF. DNA for the CDR3: TGTGCCAGCAGTTACGGGACAGGGTATGGCAAAAACATTCAGTACTTC. This chain uses TRBV6-2 or TRBV6-3 with TRBJ2-4; 9 positions match TRBD1. The ends lost 2 bases at V and 3 bases at J; junction bases unmatched: 5. CDR1 is MNHEY, CDR2 SVGEGT, per germline. The CDR3 totals 16 residues.

CDR3 amino acids: CASSHRDRVSYEQYF. The CDR3, as DNA: TGTGCCAGCAGTCACCGGGATCGGGTCTCCTACGAGCAGTACTTC. This sequence joins TRBV6-5 and TRBJ2-7, with D possibly being TRBD2 (5 bases). V lost 5 bases and J lost 0, with 14 bases in between. Germline V gene lookup returns CDR1 MNHEY and CDR2 SVGAGI. The CDR3 contains 15 residues.

V gene TRBV1 combines with J gene TRBJ2-5; the table's D gene call, TRBD1, was not cross checked with the DNA. TRBV1 corresponds to a pseudogene. The CDR3 covers 16 residues. The CDR3 loop is CTSSQGRQVLSETQYF. The CDR3 DNA sequence: TGCACCAGCAGCCAGGGACGACAGGTCCTAAGTGAGACCCAGTACTTC.

V is TRBV14 and J is TRBJ2-7; D remains unclear. Between the trimmed V and J ends, which lost 1 base and 2 bases, there was a span of 15 bases. The CDR3 covers 16 residues. Germline V gene data show CDR1 as SGHDN and CDR2 as FVKESK. Here the CDR3 reads CASSQVGYSLTYEQYF. The CDR3 nucleotides are TGTGCCAGCAGCCAAGTTGGCTATTCCCTCACCTACGAGCAGTACTTC.

The chain is built from TRBV7-8 and TRBJ2-7; D perhaps matches TRBD2 (6 bases). The closer fit of TRBJ2-5 to the DNA end suggests the J call may be wrong. CDR3 length: 15 residues. Germline V gene lookup returns CDR1 SGHVS and CDR2 FQNEAQ. The CDR3 region is CASYWGRTVRETQYF. CDR3 nucleotide sequence: TGTGCCAGCTATTGGGGGAGGACTGTACGCGAGACCCAGTACTTC.

This clonotype has a handful of counts. V and J are TRBV7-3 and TRBJ2-3; 8 positions match TRBD1. CDR3 length: 15 amino acids. Germline V CDR1 and CDR2: SGHTA, FQGTGA. Trimming cost V 5 bases and J 4 bases; bases outside gene matches: 8. As DNA, the CDR3 is TGTGCCAGCAGCGAGCAGGACAGGGAATCAGATACGCAGTATTTT. Translating gives CASSEQDRESDTQYF.